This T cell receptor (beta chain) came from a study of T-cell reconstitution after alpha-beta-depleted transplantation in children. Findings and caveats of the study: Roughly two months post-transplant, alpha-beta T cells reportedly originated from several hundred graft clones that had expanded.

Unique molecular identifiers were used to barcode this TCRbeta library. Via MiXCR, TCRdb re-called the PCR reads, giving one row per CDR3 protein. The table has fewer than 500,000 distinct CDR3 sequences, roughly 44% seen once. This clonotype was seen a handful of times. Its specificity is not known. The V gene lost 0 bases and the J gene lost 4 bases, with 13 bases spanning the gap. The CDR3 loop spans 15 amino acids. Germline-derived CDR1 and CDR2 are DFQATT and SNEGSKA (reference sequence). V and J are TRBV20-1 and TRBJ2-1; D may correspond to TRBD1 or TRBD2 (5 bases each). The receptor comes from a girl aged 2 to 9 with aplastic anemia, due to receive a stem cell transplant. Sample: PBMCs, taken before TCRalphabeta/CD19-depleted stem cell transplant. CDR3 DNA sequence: TGCAGTGCTAGAGACGGGGCCTACAAGTACAATGAGCAGTTCTTC. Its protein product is CSARDGAYKYNEQFF.